Shown below are 9 T cell receptor beta chains from a single sample sequenced in a study of blood T cells in healthy people across ages. The authors ran a second PCR of about 7 to 11 cycles using a sample-barcoded 5' primer and a J-beta primer mix. MiXCR, applied by TCRdb to the 5' RACE reads, yields one record per CDR3 protein. The table has some 1.7 million distinct CDR3 sequences, roughly 28% seen once. The sequenced sample consisted of blood. The receptors come from a woman aged 25-40 years in good health.

V gene TRBV5-6 combines with J gene TRBJ1-3; D remains ambiguous. The CDR3 is 13 residues long. The V gene's germline CDR1 is SGHDT and CDR2 YYEEEE. Trimming removed 1 base from V and 8 bases from J, with 10 bases in between. This CDR3 is CASSLSRLHTIYF. The CDR3 DNA reads as TGTGCCAGCAGCTTGTCCCGGTTGCACACCATATATTTT. The full variable domain, in which reference TRBV5-6 and TRBJ1-3 provide the parts outside the CDR3, is DAGVTQSPTHLIKTRGQQVTLRCSPKSGHDTVSWYQQALGQGPQFIFQYYEEEERQRGNFPDRFSGHQFPNYSSELNVNALLLGDSALYLCASSLSRLHTIYFGEGSWLTVV.

The rearrangement links TRBV2 to TRBJ2-7, with 9 bases aligning to TRBD1. Germline V gene lookup returns CDR1 SNHLY and CDR2 FYNNEI. The ends lost 9 bases at V and 5 bases at J; junction bases unmatched: 11. This CDR3 has 14 residues. The CDR3 coding sequence is TGTGCCAGTCAAAACAGGGGGCAGATAGACGAGCAGTACTTC. It yields the protein CASQNRGQIDEQYF.

This clonotype came up a few times. The chain employs TRBV10-3 and TRBJ2-5; TRBD1 or TRBD2 may be the D gene (6 bases each). The V gene lost 4 bases and the J gene lost 5 bases, with 11 bases spanning the gap. This CDR3 has 13 amino acids. Germline assignment: CDR1 ENHRY and CDR2 SYGVKD. The DNA of the CDR3 is TGTGCCATCAGTGCTAGGGGGGCGGAGACCCAGTACTTC. The encoded protein is CAISARGAETQYF.

This clonotype has a handful of counts. The genes are TRBV29-1 and TRBJ1-1; no firm D call. The V end was cut by 2 bases, the J end by 4 bases, with 5 bases between. This CDR3 comprises 11 residues. Germline CDR1 is SQVTM and CDR2 is ANQGSEA. Here the CDR3 reads CSVERSTEAFF. The CDR3 DNA is TGCAGCGTTGAACGCAGCACTGAAGCTTTCTTT.

This clonotype has just a few counts. The chain is built from TRBV7-9 and TRBJ2-5; 8 bases fit TRBD2. With V trimmed by 5 bases and J by 4 bases, 9 bases remained unmatched. The CDR3 has 15 amino acids. The V gene's germline CDR1 is SEHNR and CDR2 FQNEAQ (reference sequence). This CDR3 is CASSREGRGGETQYF. Written as DNA, the CDR3 is TGTGCCAGCAGCCGAGAGGGACGGGGGGGAGAGACCCAGTACTTC.

This clonotype showed up just a few times. This chain joins TRBV4-3 and TRBJ2-4; 10 bases fit TRBD1. The J call may be faulty, since TRBJ2-7 better matches the DNA end. The germline V gene encodes CDR1 LGHNA and CDR2 YSLEER. The CDR3 contains 14 residues. In DNA, the CDR3 is TGCGCCAGCAGCCAAGAGACAGGGGGCCGCGAGCAGTACTTC. This codes for CASSQETGGREQYF.

The chain joins TRBV2 to TRBJ2-1; 8 positions agree with TRBD1. The assigned J gene may be wrong: the sequence end matches TRBJ2-7 better. Germline V lookup: CDR1 SNHLY, CDR2 FYNNEI. The CDR3 has 15 residues. In nucleotides, the CDR3 is TGTGCCAGCAGTACGGACAGGGCGGGATACAATGAGCAGTACTTC. Protein sequence: CASSTDRAGYNEQYF.

The chain recombines TRBV3-1 with TRBJ2-7, with 11 nucleotides matching TRBD2. V dropped 1 base and J dropped 7; count of bases not matched to a gene: 15. Germline assignment: CDR1 LGHDT and CDR2 YNNKEL (reference sequence). The CDR3 runs to 18 residues. CDR3 residues: CASSQGTAGTSGFGEQYF. CDR3 bases: TGTGCCAGCAGCCAAGGCACGGCAGGGACTAGCGGTTTTGGAGAGCAGTACTTC.

A word on this clonotype: A junction boundary mismatches the germline segment, possibly from a read error. The chain carries TRBV18 and TRBJ1-1, with TRBD1 matching 8 bases. Looked up from germline, CDR1 is KGHSH and CDR2 is LQKENI. This CDR3 region has 16 residues. CDR3 DNA: TGTGCCTGCTCTCCAGACAGGGCCAGGGGGCACACTGAAGCTTTCTTT. Translation gives CACSPDRARGHTEAFF.